Listed below are T cell receptor beta chains from one sample, sequenced in a study of T-cell memory formation after mild COVID-19. Via MiXCR, TCRdb re-called the 5' RACE reads, giving one row per CDR3 protein. The top ten hold roughly 20% of the sample, which has about 350,000 distinct CDR3 sequences, about 13% seen once. Sequenced: PBMCs or a T cell subset sorted from them (not recorded which). All receptors come from a man younger than 35 who had mild COVID-19 (a few samples of this study predate the infection). Cell type and time point are not known. Each CDR3 is given with its conserved first and last residue. Fields, in order: J gene, clone size, D gene, V gene, CDR3 protein, CDR3 DNA. The D gene is left open where the match is weak. Where a row states a size, it is once, few, many or the class of an expanded clone; other rows omit it.

TRBJ1-2,NA,NA,TRBV4-3,CASSQDEQNYGYTF,TGCGCCAGCAGCCAAGATGAACAAAACTATGGCTACACCTTC
TRBJ1-2,NA,TRBD1,TRBV3-1,CASSPDRDGYTF,TGTGCCAGCAGCCCGGACAGGGATGGCTACACCTTC
TRBJ2-7,NA,NA,TRBV7-2,CASSLEAPYEQYF,TGTGCCAGCAGCTTAGAGGCACCCTACGAGCAGTACTTC
TRBJ1-5,few,NA,TRBV28,CASKMGGNQPQHF,TGTGCCAGCAAAATGGGGGGTAATCAGCCCCAGCATTTT
TRBJ2-7,NA,TRBD2,TRBV12-5,CASISRAVGLAGTLSYEQYF,TGTGCTAGTATTTCCCGGGCCGTCGGACTAGCGGGGACTCTCTCCTACGAGCAGTACTTC
TRBJ1-1,NA,NA,TRBV3-1,CASSQERRGNTEAFF,TGTGCCAGCAGCCAAGAGCGGCGGGGGAACACTGAAGCTTTCTTT
TRBJ2-1,NA,NA,TRBV14,CASSQDTGLNEQFF,TGTGCCAGCAGCCAAGATACAGGGTTGAATGAGCAGTTCTTC
TRBJ2-7,many,NA,TRBV6-5,CASSPVGGSYEQYF,TGTGCCAGCAGTCCCGTTGGTGGATCCTACGAGCAGTACTTC
TRBJ1-1,few,NA,TRBV12-3/TRBV12-4,CASSYPAGFPEAFF,TGTGCCAGCAGTTACCCCGCAGGCTTCCCTGAAGCTTTCTTT
TRBJ1-1,NA,TRBD1,TRBV18,CASSLRTGGQAFF,TGTGCCAGCTCACTTAGGACAGGAGGCCAGGCTTTCTTT
TRBJ1-4,NA,NA,TRBV6-2/TRBV6-3,CASTESDRPAELFF,TGTGCCAGCACCGAGTCCGACAGGCCGGCGGAACTGTTTTTT
TRBJ2-7,few,TRBD2,TRBV7-9,CASSLGSSGGSYEQYF,TGTGCCAGCAGCTTAGGGAGTAGCGGGGGCTCCTACGAGCAGTACTTC
TRBJ1-1,NA,NA,TRBV10-2,CASRELNTEAFF,TGCGCCAGCAGGGAATTGAACACTGAAGCTTTCTTT
TRBJ2-5,NA,TRBD1,TRBV20-1,CSASRPGTAQETQYF,TGCAGTGCTAGCCGCCCCGGGACAGCGCAAGAGACCCAGTACTTC
TRBJ2-5,NA,NA,TRBV24-1,CATSETGEGETQYF,TGTGCCACCAGTGAGACAGGGGAGGGAGAGACCCAGTACTTC
TRBJ2-7,few,TRBD2,TRBV23-1,CAITSGGHEQYF,TGCGCCATAACTAGCGGGGGCCACGAGCAGTACTTC
TRBJ2-7,NA,TRBD1,TRBV9,CASSDRDSPYEQYF,TGTGCCAGCAGCGACCGGGACAGCCCCTACGAGCAGTACTTC
TRBJ2-3,NA,TRBD2,TRBV19,CASSYGSGFASTDTQYF,TGTGCCAGTAGTTATGGTAGCGGGTTCGCTAGCACAGATACGCAGTATTTT
TRBJ2-3,few,TRBD1,TRBV19,CASRRGLGTDTQYF,TGTGCCAGTCGTAGGGGGCTGGGCACAGATACGCAGTATTTT
TRBJ2-2,NA,TRBD2,TRBV12-3/TRBV12-4,CAARERGGDTGELFF,TGTGCCGCCCGAGAGCGGGGGGGCGACACCGGGGAGCTGTTTTTT
TRBJ2-3,few,TRBD2,TRBV20-1,CSARAGGQRDTQYF,TGCAGTGCTAGAGCGGGGGGGCAGAGAGATACGCAGTATTTT
TRBJ2-7,NA,TRBD2,TRBV11-1,CASSLELAGYEQYF,TGTGCCAGCAGCTTAGAACTAGCGGGCTACGAGCAGTACTTC
TRBJ2-2,few,NA,TRBV5-1,CASSLGGAHTGELFF,TGCGCCAGCAGCTTGGGCGGGGCCCACACCGGGGAGCTGTTTTTT
TRBJ2-5,many,NA,TRBV4-2,CASSQVWEQGGETQYF,TGTGCCAGCAGCCAAGTTTGGGAACAGGGCGGCGAGACCCAGTACTTC